This passage covers 10 T cell receptor beta chains from one sample sequenced in a study of read filtering for tumor transcriptome and immune sequencing. The library was built from about 400 ng RNA with molecular barcoded adaptors for alpha/delta and beta/gamma chains. MiXCR, applied by TCRdb to the reads, yields one record per CDR3 protein. Among more than 70,000 distinct CDR3 sequences listed, about 22% were seen once. Sequences were obtained from a population of CD138-negative cells sorted from bone marrow. The receptors were gathered from a donor at least 40 years old with multiple myeloma.

In its sample, this clonotype was seen many times. DNA for the CDR3: TGTGCCAGCAGACCCACGGGTGGAACTGAAGCTTTCTTT. Translation gives CASRPTGGTEAFF. This chain connects TRBV6-2 or TRBV6-3 to TRBJ1-1; no clear D gene. Trimming took 6 bases from V and 5 from J, leaving 13 bases between them. The CDR3 has 13 amino acids. Germline lookup yields CDR1 MNHEY and CDR2 SVGEGT.

The sample holds one count of this clonotype. This may come from a read error, since a much larger clone is one base off. This chain links TRBV7-3 with TRBJ1-1; TRBD1 agrees at 8 bases. CDR1 and CDR2 from the germline V gene are SGHTA and FQGTGA. V was clipped by 6 bases and J by 4 bases; unmatched bases: 10. The CDR3 is 15 amino acids. The DNA for the CDR3 is TGTGCCAGCAGTTTACAGGGACAGGAGGCCACTGAAGCTTTCTTT. Translation gives CASSLQGQEATEAFF.

Of note for this clonotype: This may be a read error: a much more frequent sequence differs by one nucleotide. CDR3 nucleotides: TGTGCCAGTAGTAGGCGGGACAGGGGAAGCACAGATACGCAGTATTTT. The encoded protein is CASSRRDRGSTDTQYF. The gene calls are TRBV19 and TRBJ2-3; TRBD1 aligns across 10 bases. The CDR3 extends over 16 amino acids. The germline CDR1 and CDR2 sequences are LNHDA and SQIVND (reference sequence). V was clipped by 4 bases and J by 0 bases; unmatched bases: 4.

This clonotype counts as medium-sized. Here the CDR3 reads CASSLSTGGNSYNEQFF. CDR3 nucleotide sequence: TGTGCCAGCAGTTTATCGACGGGGGGGAACTCCTACAATGAGCAGTTCTTC. This chain connects TRBV27 to TRBJ2-1, with TRBD2 matching 8 bases. From germline, CDR1 is MNHEY and CDR2 SMNVEV (reference sequence). The length of the CDR3 is 17 residues. V was clipped by 0 bases and J by 0 bases; unmatched bases: 4.

Many counts were recorded for this clonotype. V gene TRBV5-6 combines with J gene TRBJ1-1, with D hard to call. Germline V gene data show CDR1 as SGHDT and CDR2 as YYEEEE. The V end lost 0 bases, the J end lost 1 base, and 7 bases lay between the germline ends. The CDR3 sequence is 14 residues long. DNA for the CDR3: TGTGCCAGCAGCTTGGGTTACGCGAACACTGAAGCTTTCTTT. Its protein is CASSLGYANTEAFF.

In the case of this clonotype: A much larger clone lies one base from this, so it may be a read error. The V and J genes are TRBV20-1 and TRBJ2-5; D is perhaps TRBD2 (6 bases). Germline CDR1 and CDR2: DFQATT and SNEGSKA (reference sequence). The CDR3 runs to 14 residues. V lost 3 bases and J lost 9, with 20 bases in between. The CDR3 region has the DNA TGCAGTGCTAGTTATAGTTCCTTCGGGGAGGCCCAGTACTTC. The encoded protein is CSASYSSFGEAQYF.

Comment on this clonotype: This may be a read error, as it is one base from a much larger clone. V usage is TRBV7-9 and J usage is TRBJ2-2, with D unresolved. The CDR3 extends over 14 amino acids. Trimming took off 2 bases at V and 4 bases at J, with 8 bases between the two ends. The germline V gene has CDR1 SEHNR and CDR2 FQNEAQ (reference sequence). This CDR3 is CASSLTDITGELFF. DNA of the CDR3: TGTGCCAGCAGCTTAACGGATATCACCGGGGAGCTGTTTTTT.

This clonotype has only a few counts. J is TRBJ2-3 and V is TRBV7-2, with a possible D match to TRBD2 (5 bases). V was clipped by 2 bases and J by 5 bases, with 11 bases between them. The CDR3 spans 14 residues. The germline gives CDR1 SGHTA, CDR2 FQGNSA. The CDR3 loop reads CASSLRRTQDTQYF. The CDR3 DNA sequence: TGTGCCAGCAGCTTAAGAAGGACTCAAGATACGCAGTATTTT.

This clonotype has more than one count but fewer than ten. The chain employs TRBV6-1 and TRBJ1-1; the D is unclear. There are 10 residues in the CDR3. Trimming removed 6 bases at V and 8 bases at J, with 7 bases between. Germline V gene lookup returns CDR1 MNHNS and CDR2 SASEGT. CDR3: CASSYGEAFF. The CDR3 DNA reads TGTGCCAGCAGCTACGGGGAAGCTTTCTTT.

The CDR3 DNA follows: TGTGCCAGCAGCCCTGCGCTAGCAACAGATACGCAGTATTTT. Translated, it gives CASSPALATDTQYF. This chain joins TRBV11-2 and TRBJ2-3; D may be TRBD2 (5 bases). CDR1 SGHAT and CDR2 FQNNGV come from the germline V gene. V shed 5 bases and J shed 3 bases, with 12 bases lying between them. This CDR3 contains 14 residues.